Presented here are 3 T cell receptor beta chains from one specimen sequenced in a study of T-cell reconstitution after alpha-beta-depleted transplantation in children. Preparation of the TCRbeta library was carried out with unique molecular identifiers. TCRdb redid the calling of the PCR reads with MiXCR, one entry per CDR3 protein. The sample has around 93,000 distinct CDR3 sequences; 7% to 10% are singletons. The sample was PBMCs from the stem cell graft donor, taken from the stem cell graft. The receptors were gathered from a human donor who donated a stem cell graft to a child with congenital amegakaryocytic thrombocytopenia.

This clonotype has more than one count but fewer than ten. CDR3 residues: CASNQGLGTEAFF. CDR3 DNA: TGTGCCAGCAACCAGGGCTTGGGCACTGAAGCTTTCTTT. The chain joins TRBV6-1 to TRBJ1-1, with a possible D match to TRBD1 (5 bases). V shed 7 bases and J shed 4 bases, with 13 bases lying between them. The CDR3 contains 13 residues. CDR1 is MNHNS and CDR2 is SASEGT in the germline V gene.

The table lists this clonotype with many counts. The chain recombines TRBV11-2 with TRBJ2-4; D not certain. V was trimmed by 0 bases and J by 1 base, leaving 4 bases between them. CDR3 size: 14 residues. In germline, CDR1 is SGHAT, CDR2 FQNNGV. DNA for the CDR3: TGTGCCAGCAGCTTAGAGAGGGCCAAAAACATTCAGTACTTC. It encodes CASSLERAKNIQYF. Supplemented by reference TRBV11-2 and TRBJ2-4, the full variable domain reads EAGVAQSPRYKIIEKRQSVAFWCNPISGHATLYWYQQILGQGPKLLIQFQNNGVVDDSQLPKDRFSAERLKGVDSTLKIQPAKLEDSAVYLCASSLERAKNIQYFGAGTRLSVL.

In this sample, this clonotype turned up a few times. V is TRBV2 and J is TRBJ2-2; D is possibly TRBD1 (5 bases). The V gene's germline CDR1 is SNHLY and CDR2 FYNNEI. V was clipped by 1 base and J by 0 bases, with 9 bases between them. The CDR3 runs 16 residues. The CDR3 reads CASSEGAGTNTGELFF. The CDR3 DNA sequence: TGTGCCAGCAGTGAAGGGGCAGGGACGAACACCGGGGAGCTGTTTTTT.